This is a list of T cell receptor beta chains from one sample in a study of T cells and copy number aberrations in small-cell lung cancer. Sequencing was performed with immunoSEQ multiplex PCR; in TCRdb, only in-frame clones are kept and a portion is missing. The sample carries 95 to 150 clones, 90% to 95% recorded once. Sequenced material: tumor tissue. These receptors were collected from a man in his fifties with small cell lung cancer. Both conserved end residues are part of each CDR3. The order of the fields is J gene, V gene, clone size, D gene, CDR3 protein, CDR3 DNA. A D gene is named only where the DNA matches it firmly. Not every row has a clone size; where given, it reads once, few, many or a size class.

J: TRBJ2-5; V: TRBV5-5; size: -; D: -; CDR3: CASSLSVLIQETQYF; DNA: TGTGCCAGCAGCTTGTCCGTACTAATACAAGAGACCCAGTACTTC
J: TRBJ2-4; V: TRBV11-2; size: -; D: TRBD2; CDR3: CASSLSGTLQAKNIQYF; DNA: TGTGCCAGCAGCTTAAGCGGGACTCTCCAAGCCAAAAACATTCAGTACTTC
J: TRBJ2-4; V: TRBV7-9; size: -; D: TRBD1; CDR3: CASSPPPLTGYRIQYF; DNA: TGTGCCAGCAGCCCACCCCCCTTGACAGGGTATCGGATTCAGTACTTC
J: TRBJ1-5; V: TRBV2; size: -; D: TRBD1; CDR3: CASRADRGNQPQHF; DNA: TGTGCCAGCAGAGCAGACAGGGGTAATCAGCCCCAGCATTTT
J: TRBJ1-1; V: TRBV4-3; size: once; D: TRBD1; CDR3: CASSQDWTGMHTEAFF; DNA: TGCGCCAGCAGCCAAGATTGGACAGGGATGCACACTGAAGCTTTCTTT
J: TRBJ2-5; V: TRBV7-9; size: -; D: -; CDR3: CASRKGGWETQETQYF; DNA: TGTGCCAGCAGAAAGGGGGGCTGGGAGACCCAAGAGACCCAGTACTTC
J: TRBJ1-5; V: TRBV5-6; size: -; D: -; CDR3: CASSVGGGAGQPQHF; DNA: TGTGCCAGCAGCGTTGGCGGGGGCGCGGGTCAGCCCCAGCATTTT
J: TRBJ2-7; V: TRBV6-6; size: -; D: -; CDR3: CASSHGVRATYEQYF; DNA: TGTGCCAGCAGCCACGGGGTCAGGGCAACCTACGAGCAGTACTTC
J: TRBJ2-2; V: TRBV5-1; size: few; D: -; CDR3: CASSSGTMNTGELFF; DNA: TGCGCCAGCAGCTCCGGGACAATGAACACCGGGGAGCTGTTTTTT
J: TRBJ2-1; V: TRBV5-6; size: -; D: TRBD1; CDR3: CASSLGTGVSYNEQFF; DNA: TGTGCCAGCAGCCTTGGGACAGGTGTTTCCTACAATGAGCAGTTCTTC
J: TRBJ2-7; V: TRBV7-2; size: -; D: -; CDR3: CASSLVTGVSHEQYF; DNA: TGTGCCAGCAGCTTAGTGACGGGAGTGTCCCACGAGCAGTACTTC
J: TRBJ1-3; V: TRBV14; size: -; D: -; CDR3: CASSQDWNSGNTIYF; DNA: TGTGCCAGCAGCCAAGATTGGAACTCTGGAAACACCATATATTTT
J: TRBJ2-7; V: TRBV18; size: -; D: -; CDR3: CASSPQGGMGSYEQYF; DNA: TGTGCCAGCTCACCACAAGGGGGGATGGGCTCCTACGAGCAGTACTTC
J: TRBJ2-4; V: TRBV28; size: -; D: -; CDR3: CASSSAVAKNIQYF; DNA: TGTGCCAGCAGTTCGGCTGTAGCCAAAAACATTCAGTACTTC
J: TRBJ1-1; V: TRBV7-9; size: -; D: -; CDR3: CASTARGLFNTEAFF; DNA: TGTGCCAGCACTGCGCGGGGCTTGTTCAACACTGAAGCTTTCTTT
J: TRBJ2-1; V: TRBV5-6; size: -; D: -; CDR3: CASSLEWVSSNEQFF; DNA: TGTGCCAGCAGCTTGGAGTGGGTTAGCAGCAATGAGCAGTTCTTC
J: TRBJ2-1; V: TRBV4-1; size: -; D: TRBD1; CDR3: CASSQDGQGAYNEQFF; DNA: TGCGCCAGCAGCCAAGACGGGCAGGGGGCTTACAATGAGCAGTTCTTC
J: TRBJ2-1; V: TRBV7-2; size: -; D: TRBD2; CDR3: CASSWTREQFF; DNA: TGTGCCAGCAGCTGGACTAGAGAGCAGTTCTTC
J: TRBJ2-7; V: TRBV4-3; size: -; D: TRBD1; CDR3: CASSQGDRGREQYF; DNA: TGCGCCAGCAGCCAAGGGGACAGGGGGCGTGAGCAGTACTTC
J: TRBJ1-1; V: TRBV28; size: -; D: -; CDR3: CASSLLQNTEAFF; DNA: TGTGCCAGCAGTTTACTGCAGAACACTGAAGCTTTCTTT
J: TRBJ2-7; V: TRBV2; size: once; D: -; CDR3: CASSDTSSEQYF; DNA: TGTGCCAGCAGTGATACTTCCTCGGAGCAGTACTTC
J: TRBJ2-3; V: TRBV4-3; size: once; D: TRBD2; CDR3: CASSQQAGGTDTQYF; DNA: TGCGCCAGCAGCCAACAGGCGGGGGGCACAGATACGCAGTATTTT
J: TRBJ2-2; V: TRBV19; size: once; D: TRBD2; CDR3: CASSIRLAPKAGELFF; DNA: TGTGCCAGTAGTATAAGACTAGCTCCTAAGGCCGGGGAGCTGTTTTTT
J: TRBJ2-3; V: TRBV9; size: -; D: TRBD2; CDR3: CASSASLAGGADTQYF; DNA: TGTGCCAGCAGCGCCTCACTAGCGGGAGGCGCAGATACGCAGTATTTT
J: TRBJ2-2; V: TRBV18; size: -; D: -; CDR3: CASSTATGELFF; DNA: TGTGCCAGCTCAACAGCCACCGGGGAGCTGTTTTTT
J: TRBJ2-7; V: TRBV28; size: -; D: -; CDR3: CASSFQYEQYF; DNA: TGTGCCAGCAGTTTTCAGTACGAGCAGTACTTC
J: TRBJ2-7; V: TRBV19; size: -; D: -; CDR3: CASIADKVYEQYF; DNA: TGTGCCAGTATCGCCGACAAGGTCTACGAGCAGTACTTC
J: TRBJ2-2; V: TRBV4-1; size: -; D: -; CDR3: CASSQTGRGRVSSHDTGELFF; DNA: TGCGCCAGCAGCCAAACCGGGCGAGGCAGGGTATCCTCTCACGACACCGGGGAGCTGTTTTTT
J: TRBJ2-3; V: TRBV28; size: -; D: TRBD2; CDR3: CASSYPQSGKKLDTQYF; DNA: TGTGCCAGCAGTTATCCCCAGAGCGGGAAAAAGCTGGATACGCAGTATTTT
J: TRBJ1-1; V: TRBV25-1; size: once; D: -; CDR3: CASSDYGLGENTEAFF; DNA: TGTGCCAGCAGTGATTATGGGTTGGGGGAAAACACTGAAGCTTTCTTT
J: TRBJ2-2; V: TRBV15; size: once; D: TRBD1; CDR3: CATSRERTGTGQNANTGELFF; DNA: TGTGCCACCAGCAGAGAAAGAACCGGGACAGGGCAAAACGCGAACACCGGGGAGCTGTTTTTT
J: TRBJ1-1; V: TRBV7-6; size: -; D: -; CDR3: CASSLTENTEAFF; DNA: TGTGCCAGCAGCTTGACCGAAAACACTGAAGCTTTTTTT
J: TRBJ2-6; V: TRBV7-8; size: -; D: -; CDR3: CASSHPQSRANVLTF; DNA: TGTGCCAGCAGCCACCCACAAAGTCGGGCCAACGTCCTGACTTTC
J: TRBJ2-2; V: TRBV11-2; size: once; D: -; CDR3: CASSLENFGELFF; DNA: TGTGCCAGCAGCTTAGAGAACTTCGGGGAGCTGTTTTTT
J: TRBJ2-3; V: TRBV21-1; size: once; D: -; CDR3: CASTGLAGVGADTQYF; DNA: TGTGCCAGCACCGGACTAGCGGGAGTCGGAGCAGATACGCAGTATTTT
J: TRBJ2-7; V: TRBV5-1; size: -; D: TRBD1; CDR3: CASSPGQGAWEQYF; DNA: TGCGCCAGCAGCCCCGGACAGGGGGCGTGGGAGCAGTACTTC
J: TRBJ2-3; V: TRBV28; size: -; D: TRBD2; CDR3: CASSFDSSGRTDTQYF; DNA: TGTGCCAGCAGTTTTGACAGTAGCGGGAGGACAGATACGCAGTATTTT
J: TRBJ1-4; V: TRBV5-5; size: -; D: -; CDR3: CASSPDLYSEKLFF; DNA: TGTGCCAGCAGCCCGGACCTCTACTCTGAAAAACTGTTTTTT
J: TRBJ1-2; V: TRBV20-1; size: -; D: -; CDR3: CSALWAYGYTF; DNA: TGCAGTGCCCTGTGGGCGTATGGCTACACCTTC
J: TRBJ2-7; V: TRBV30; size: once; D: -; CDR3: CAWSSRAELTGEQYF; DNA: TGTGCCTGGAGTAGCAGAGCGGAACTTACCGGGGAGCAGTACTTC
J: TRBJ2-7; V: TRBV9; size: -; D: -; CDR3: CASSVGGSTPYEQYF; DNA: TGTGCCAGCAGCGTAGGAGGCAGCACCCCCTACGAGCAGTACTTC
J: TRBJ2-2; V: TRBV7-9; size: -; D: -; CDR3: CASSPPRHIANTGELFF; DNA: TGTGCCAGCAGCCCACCAAGACACATCGCGAACACCGGGGAGCTGTTTTTT
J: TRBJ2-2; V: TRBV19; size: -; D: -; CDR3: CAGSARSTGELFF; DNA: TGTGCCGGTTCAGCCCGGTCCACCGGGGAGCTGTTTTTT
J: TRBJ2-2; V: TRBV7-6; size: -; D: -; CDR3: CASSPVGFYTGELFF; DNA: TGTGCCAGCAGCCCTGTGGGATTTTACACCGGGGAGCTGTTTTTT
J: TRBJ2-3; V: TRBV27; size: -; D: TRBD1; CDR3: CASSFYRGGTDTQYF; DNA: TGTGCCAGCAGTTTCTACAGGGGCGGCACAGATACGCAGTATTTT
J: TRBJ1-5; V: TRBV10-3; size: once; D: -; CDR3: CAISDSGFQPQHF; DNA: TGTGCCATCAGTGATAGCGGATTTCAGCCCCAGCATTTT
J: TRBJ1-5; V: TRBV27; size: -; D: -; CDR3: CASSIRQGNQPQHF; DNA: TGTGCCAGCAGTATCCGGCAGGGAAATCAGCCCCAGCATTTT
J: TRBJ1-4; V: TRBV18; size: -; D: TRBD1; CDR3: CASSPPNRGTTNEKLFF; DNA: TGTGCCAGCTCACCACCGAACAGGGGTACCACTAATGAAAAACTGTTTTTT